The source of this T cell receptor (beta chain) is a study of shared clonotypes between healthy human individuals. Broader study findings: Naive subsets generally had larger estimated richness than memory subsets.

In replicate PCRs of sorted subsets, around 0.2 ug DNA, about 30,000 T cell genomes, was used. Produced via immunoSEQ multiplex PCR; TCRdb's table is partial and in-frame only. The sample records about 1.1 million clones, approximately 80% being singletons. The CDR3 contains 14 residues. Trimming removed 6 bases from V and 2 bases from J; junction bases left unmatched: 3. Germline V CDR1 and CDR2: MNHEY, SMNVEV (reference sequence). With regard to this clone: Its antigen is undetermined. Different DNA sequences within this sample yield the same CDR3.

This TCR was sampled from a man aged 18 to 35 in good health. Some clones in this sample may be carry-over from other donors' samples. The sample was memory CD4+ T cells from PBMCs. Subset in this sample: CD45RA-negative fraction. The chain joins TRBV27 to TRBJ2-7; 11 bases line up with TRBD1. CDR3 sequence: CASRRGQGAYEQYF. CDR3 nucleotide sequence: TGTGCCAGCAGGCGGGGACAGGGGGCCTACGAGCAGTACTTC.